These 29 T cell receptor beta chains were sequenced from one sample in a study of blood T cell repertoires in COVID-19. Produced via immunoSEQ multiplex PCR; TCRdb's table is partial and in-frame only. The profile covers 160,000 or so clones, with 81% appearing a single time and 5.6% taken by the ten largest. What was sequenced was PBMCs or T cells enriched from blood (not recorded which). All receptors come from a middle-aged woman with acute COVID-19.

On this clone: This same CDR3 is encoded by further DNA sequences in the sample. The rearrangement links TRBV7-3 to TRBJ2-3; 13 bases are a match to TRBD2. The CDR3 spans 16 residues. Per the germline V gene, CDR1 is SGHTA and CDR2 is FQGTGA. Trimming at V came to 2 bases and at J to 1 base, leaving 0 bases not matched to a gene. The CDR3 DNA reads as TGTGCCAGCAGCTTAGGACTAGCGGGAGGCACAGATACGCAGTATTTT. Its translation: CASSLGLAGGTDTQYF.

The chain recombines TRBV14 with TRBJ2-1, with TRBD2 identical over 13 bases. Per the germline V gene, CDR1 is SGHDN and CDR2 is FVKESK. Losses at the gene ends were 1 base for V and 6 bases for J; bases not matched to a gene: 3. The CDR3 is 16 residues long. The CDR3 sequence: CASSQVGLAGVNEQFF. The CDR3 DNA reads TGTGCCAGCAGCCAAGTTGGACTAGCGGGAGTCAATGAGCAGTTCTTC.

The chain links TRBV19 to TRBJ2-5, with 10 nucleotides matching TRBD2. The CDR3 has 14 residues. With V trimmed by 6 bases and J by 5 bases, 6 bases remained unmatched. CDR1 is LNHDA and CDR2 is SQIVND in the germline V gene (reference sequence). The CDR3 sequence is CASRPSGSVETQYF. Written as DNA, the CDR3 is TGTGCCAGTAGACCTAGCGGGAGTGTGGAGACCCAGTACTTC.

CDR3 coding DNA: TGTGCCAGCAGCTTAGGGAGGGGAAGCACAGATACGCAGTATTTT. Its protein is CASSLGRGSTDTQYF. V gene TRBV7-2 combines with J gene TRBJ2-3; perhaps TRBD2 as D (6 bases). Germline assignment: CDR1 SGHTA and CDR2 FQGNSA. Trimming left V 1 base short and J 0 bases short, with 8 bases between. This CDR3 comprises 15 residues.

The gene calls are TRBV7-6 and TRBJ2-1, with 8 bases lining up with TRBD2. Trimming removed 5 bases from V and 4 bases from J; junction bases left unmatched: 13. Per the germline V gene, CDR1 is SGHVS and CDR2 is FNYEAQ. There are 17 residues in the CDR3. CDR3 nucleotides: TGTGCCAGCAGCCTTAGCTCCGGGACTAGACGATACAATGAGCAGTTCTTC. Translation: CASSLSSGTRRYNEQFF. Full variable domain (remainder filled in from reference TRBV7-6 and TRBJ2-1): GAGVSQSPRYKVTKRGQDVALRCDPISGHVSLYWYRQALGQGPEFLTYFNYEAQQDKSGLPNDRFSAERPEGSISTLTIQRTEQRDSAMYRCASSLSSGTRRYNEQFFGPGTRLTVL.

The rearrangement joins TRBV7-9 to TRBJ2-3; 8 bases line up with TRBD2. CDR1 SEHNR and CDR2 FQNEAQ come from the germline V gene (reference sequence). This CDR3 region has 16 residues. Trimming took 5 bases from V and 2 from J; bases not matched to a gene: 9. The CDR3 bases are TGTGCCAGCAGCCCCTTAGCGGGACGAGTCACAGATACGCAGTATTTT. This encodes CASSPLAGRVTDTQYF.

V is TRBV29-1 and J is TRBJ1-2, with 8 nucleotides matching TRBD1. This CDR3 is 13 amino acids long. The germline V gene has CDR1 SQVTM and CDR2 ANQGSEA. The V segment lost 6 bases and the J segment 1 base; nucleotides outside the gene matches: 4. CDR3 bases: TGCAGCGTAGCTGGACAGGGTAACTATGGCTACACCTTC. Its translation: CSVAGQGNYGYTF.

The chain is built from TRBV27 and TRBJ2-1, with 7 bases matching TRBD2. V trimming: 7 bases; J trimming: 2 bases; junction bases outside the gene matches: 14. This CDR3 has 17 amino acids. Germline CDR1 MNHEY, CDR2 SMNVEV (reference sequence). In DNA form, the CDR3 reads TGTGCCAGCAAAACATTAACTGCGGGAGATGCCTACAATGAGCAGTTCTTC. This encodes CASKTLTAGDAYNEQFF.

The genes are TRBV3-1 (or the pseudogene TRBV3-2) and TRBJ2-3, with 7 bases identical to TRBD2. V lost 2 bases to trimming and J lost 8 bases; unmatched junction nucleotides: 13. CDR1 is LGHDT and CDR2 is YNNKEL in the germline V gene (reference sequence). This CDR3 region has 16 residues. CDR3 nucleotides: TGTGCCAGCAGCCAAACCGGGACTAAAGGGACGGGTACGCAGTATTTT. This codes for CASSQTGTKGTGTQYF.

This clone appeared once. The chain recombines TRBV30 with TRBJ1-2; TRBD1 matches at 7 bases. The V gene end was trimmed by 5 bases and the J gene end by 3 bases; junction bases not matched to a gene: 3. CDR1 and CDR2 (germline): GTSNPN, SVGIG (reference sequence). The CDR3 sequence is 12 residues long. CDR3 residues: CAWDREYYGYTF. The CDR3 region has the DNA TGTGCCTGGGACAGGGAGTACTATGGCTACACCTTC.

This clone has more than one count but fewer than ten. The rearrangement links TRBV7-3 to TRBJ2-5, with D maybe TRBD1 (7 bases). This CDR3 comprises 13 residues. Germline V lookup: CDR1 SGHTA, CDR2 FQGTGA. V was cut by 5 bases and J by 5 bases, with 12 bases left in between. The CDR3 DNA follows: TGTGCCAGCAGCGATCCAGGGGGGGAGACCCAGTACTTC. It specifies CASSDPGGETQYF. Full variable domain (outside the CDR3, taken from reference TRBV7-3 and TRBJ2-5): GAGVSQTPSNKVTEKGKYVELRCDPISGHTALYWYRQSLGQGPEFLIYFQGTGAADDSGLPNDRFFAVRPEGSVSTLKIQRTERGDSAVYLCASSDPGGETQYFGPGTRLLVL.

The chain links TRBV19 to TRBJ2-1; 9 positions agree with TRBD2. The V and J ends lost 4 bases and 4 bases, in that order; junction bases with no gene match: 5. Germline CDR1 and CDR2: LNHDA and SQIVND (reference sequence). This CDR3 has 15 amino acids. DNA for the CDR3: TGTGCCAGTAGTAGCCGACTAGCGGATTACAATGAGCAGTTCTTC. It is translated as CASSSRLADYNEQFF.

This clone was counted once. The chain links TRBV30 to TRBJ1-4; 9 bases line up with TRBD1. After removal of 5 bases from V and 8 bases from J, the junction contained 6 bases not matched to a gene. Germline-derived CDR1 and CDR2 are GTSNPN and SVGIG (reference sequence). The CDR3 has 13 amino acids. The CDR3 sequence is CAWGDRAGEKLFF. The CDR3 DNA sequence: TGTGCCTGGGGGGACAGGGCAGGGGAAAAACTGTTTTTT.

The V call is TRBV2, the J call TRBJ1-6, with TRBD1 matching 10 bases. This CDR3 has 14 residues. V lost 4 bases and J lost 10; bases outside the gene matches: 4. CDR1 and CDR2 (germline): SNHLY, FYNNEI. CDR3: CASSGQGAWSPLHF. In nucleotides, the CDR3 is TGTGCCAGCAGTGGACAGGGGGCATGGTCACCCCTCCACTTT.

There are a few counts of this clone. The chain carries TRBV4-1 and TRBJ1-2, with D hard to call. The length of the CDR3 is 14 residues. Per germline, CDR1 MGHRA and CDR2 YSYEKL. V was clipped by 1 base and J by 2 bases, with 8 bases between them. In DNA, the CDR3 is TGCGCCAGCAGCCAAGCTCCCCAGAACTATGGCTACACCTTC. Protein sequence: CASSQAPQNYGYTF.

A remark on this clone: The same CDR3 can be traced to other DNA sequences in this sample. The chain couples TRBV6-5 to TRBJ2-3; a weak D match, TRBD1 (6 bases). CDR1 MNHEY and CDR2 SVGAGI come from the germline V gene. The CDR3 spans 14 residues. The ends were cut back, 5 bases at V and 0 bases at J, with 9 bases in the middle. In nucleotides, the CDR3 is TGTGCCAGCAGTCGCGACAGGAGCACAGATACGCAGTATTTT. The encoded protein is CASSRDRSTDTQYF.

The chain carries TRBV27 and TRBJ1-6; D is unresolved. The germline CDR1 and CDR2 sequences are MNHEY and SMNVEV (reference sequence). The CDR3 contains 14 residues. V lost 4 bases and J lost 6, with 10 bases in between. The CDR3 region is CASSSGLTNSPLHF. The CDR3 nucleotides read TGTGCCAGCAGTTCCGGACTCACTAATTCACCCCTCCACTTT.

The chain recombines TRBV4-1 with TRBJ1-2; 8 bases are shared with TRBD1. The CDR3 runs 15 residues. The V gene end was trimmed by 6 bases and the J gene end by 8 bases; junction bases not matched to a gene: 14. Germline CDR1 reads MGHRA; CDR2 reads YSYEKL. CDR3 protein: CASSLSGQGYEGYTF. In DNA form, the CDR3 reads TGCGCCAGCAGTCTTTCCGGACAGGGCTACGAGGGCTACACCTTC.

The CDR3 spells CASRPRTGSYGYTF. The CDR3 DNA reads TGTGCCAGCAGGCCTAGGACAGGCTCGTATGGCTACACCTTC. The chain recombines TRBV6-5 with TRBJ1-2; 7 nucleotides align to TRBD1. Germline CDR1 is MNHEY and CDR2 is SVGAGI. CDR3 length equals 14 residues. V was clipped by 6 bases and J by 5 bases; unmatched bases: 9.

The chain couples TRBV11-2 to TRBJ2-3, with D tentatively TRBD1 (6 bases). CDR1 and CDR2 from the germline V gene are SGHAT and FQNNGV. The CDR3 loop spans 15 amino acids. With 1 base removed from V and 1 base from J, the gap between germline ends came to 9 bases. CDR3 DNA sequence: TGTGCCAGCAGCTTAGGACAGGCCGGCACAGATACGCAGTATTTT. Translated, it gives CASSLGQAGTDTQYF.

CDR3: CASSLLNDPSGLSYEQYF. The CDR3 bases are TGTGCCAGCAGCTTGTTAAATGATCCTAGCGGCCTCTCCTACGAGCAGTACTTC. J is TRBJ2-7 and V is TRBV7-2, with 7 bases lining up with TRBD2. V dropped 3 bases and J dropped 0; count of bases not matched to a gene: 14. The CDR3 runs to 18 residues. Per germline, CDR1 SGHTA and CDR2 FQGNSA.

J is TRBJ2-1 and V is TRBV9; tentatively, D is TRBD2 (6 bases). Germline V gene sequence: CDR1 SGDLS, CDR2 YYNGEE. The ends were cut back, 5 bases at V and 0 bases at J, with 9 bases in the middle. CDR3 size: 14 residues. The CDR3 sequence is CASSSGDSYNEQFF. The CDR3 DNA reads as TGTGCCAGCAGTTCGGGAGACTCCTACAATGAGCAGTTCTTC.

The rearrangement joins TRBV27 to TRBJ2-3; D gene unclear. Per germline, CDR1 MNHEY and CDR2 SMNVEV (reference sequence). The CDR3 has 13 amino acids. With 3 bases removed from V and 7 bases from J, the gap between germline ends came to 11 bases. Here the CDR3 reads CASSFREAYTQYF. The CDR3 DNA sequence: TGTGCCAGCAGTTTCCGAGAGGCATATACGCAGTATTTT.

The chain's CDR3 is CASSLGLAGAAVTGELFF. In DNA form, the CDR3 reads TGTGCCAGCAGCTTGGGACTAGCGGGAGCGGCGGTCACCGGGGAGCTGTTTTTT. The chain links TRBV5-8 to TRBJ2-2; 12 nucleotides agree with TRBD2. Germline values: CDR1 SGHTS, CDR2 YDEGEE. CDR3 size: 18 residues. The ends lost 0 bases at V and 4 bases at J; junction bases unmatched: 7.

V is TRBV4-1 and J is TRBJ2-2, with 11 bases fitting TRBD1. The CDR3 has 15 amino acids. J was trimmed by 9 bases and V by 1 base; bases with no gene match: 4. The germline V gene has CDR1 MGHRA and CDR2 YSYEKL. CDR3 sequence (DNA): TGCGCCAGCAGCCAAGCGGGACAGGGGGGTCGGGAGCTGTTTTTT. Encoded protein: CASSQAGQGGRELFF.

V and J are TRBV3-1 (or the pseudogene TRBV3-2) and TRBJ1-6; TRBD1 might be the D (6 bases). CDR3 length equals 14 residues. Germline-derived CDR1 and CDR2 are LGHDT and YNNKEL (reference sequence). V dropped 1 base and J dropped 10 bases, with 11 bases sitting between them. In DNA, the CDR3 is TGTGCCAGCAGCCAAGTTAAGGGGGACTCACCCCTCCACTTT. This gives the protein CASSQVKGDSPLHF.

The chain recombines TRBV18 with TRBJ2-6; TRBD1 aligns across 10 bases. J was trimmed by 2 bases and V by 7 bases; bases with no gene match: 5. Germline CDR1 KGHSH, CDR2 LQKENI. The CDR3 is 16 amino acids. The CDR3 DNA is TGTGCCAGCTTCCGACAGGGGGCAACTGGGGCCAACGTCCTGACTTTC. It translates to CASFRQGATGANVLTF.

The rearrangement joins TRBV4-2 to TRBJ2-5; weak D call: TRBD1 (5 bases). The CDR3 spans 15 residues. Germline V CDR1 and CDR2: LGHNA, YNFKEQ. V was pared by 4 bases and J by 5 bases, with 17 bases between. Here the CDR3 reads CASSPDLGHGETQYF. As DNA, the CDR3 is TGTGCCAGCAGCCCGGACCTGGGGCACGGGGAGACCCAGTACTTC.

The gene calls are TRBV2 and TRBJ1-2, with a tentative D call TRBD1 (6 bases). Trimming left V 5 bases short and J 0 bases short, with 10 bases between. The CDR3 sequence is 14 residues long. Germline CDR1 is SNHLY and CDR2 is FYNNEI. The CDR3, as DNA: TGTGCCAGCAGTTTACGACAGGCTAACTATGGCTACACCTTC. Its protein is CASSLRQANYGYTF.